Detailed here is one T cell receptor (beta chain). Its antigen remains unidentified. Base-call qualities are not available, and no considerably larger clone is one nucleotide away. These data come from a study of cytomegalovirus exposure and HLA in healthy donors (dated by TCRdb to about 2017). Describing the broader study: An earlier analysis of about 530 of the donors reported 250 to 300 Gb of sequence data and 117 million unique TCR beta sequences obtained from about 179 million T cells. An early release covering roughly 600 HLA-typed donors comprised approximately 290 gigabases of sequencing data and tens of millions of unique TCR sequences. Of the 350 to 450 genotyped donors, about 80% fell in the genetic ancestry cluster associated with self-reported Caucasian donors. The aim of the study was to test whether cataloging public T cell receptors could identify signatures of past pathogen exposure. Using immunosequencing, the study profiled T cell repertoires from about 620 subjects and related those repertoires to cytomegalovirus serostatus. Besides the first cohort of roughly 700 subjects, a separate validation cohort made up of over 95 different subjects was used. To predict cytomegalovirus infection status, the study combined high-throughput TCR immunosequencing, statistical association of individual TCRs with disease status, and machine learning. A later analysis re-examined previously published TCR beta repertoires from around 670 donors and added high-resolution HLA genotyping to investigate patterns of TCR occurrence. Rather than using new phenotypic data, the later analysis identified candidate immune exposures from TCR beta sequences and from how often those sequences occurred across donors. To decide whether each TCR beta V gene segment behaved as functional or pseudogenic, an earlier analysis of some 600 of the donors relied on high-throughput TCR beta sequencing. Alongside the repertoire data, information on donor age, sex, ethnicity and CMV serostatus was compiled. A later genetic analysis took genome-wide SNP genotypes for about three fifths of the 666 donors and used that subset as a discovery cohort. All discovery cohort repertoires had been generated on a single sequencing platform. Class I and class II HLA loci were covered by the typing at four-digit resolution. Typing coverage varied by locus: roughly 629-640 donors for A, B, C, DRB1 and DQB1; 500 to 550 for DQA1; more than 600 for DPA1; approximately 470 for DPB1. Roughly 5 DR-DQ haplotypes were handled as single units for association and clustering because linkage in the cohort was strong. On average, about 240,000 unique TCR beta nucleotide sequences were sequenced per donor among 300 to 500 genotyped donors of the cohort, with 15% to 20% of those sequences being non-productive. Here is what the overall study found, with its caveats: A later analysis found that most CMV-associated TCR beta chains appeared HLA-restricted, with HLA associations seemingly driven largely by CMV exposure. Most TCR sequences were observed very rarely across donors, whereas some public TCRs were present in many individuals. It was suggested by the authors that the approach could potentially be generalized to other disease states and immunological phenotypes. Because some donors lacked HLA typing at each locus, the association tests relied only on the typed subset. Several of the top co-occurrence clusters appeared to be linked to parvovirus B19, influenza, CMV and Epstein-Barr virus, according to a later analysis. When HLA alleles, especially DR and DQ, strongly co-occurred, TCR associations were difficult to assign to individual alleles. Immune exposure information for the cohort was limited to CMV serostatus. Roughly uniform sequencing depth across donors was assumed in presence/absence analyses, although this assumption may not hold. A further reported finding was that TCR beta sequences accurately predicted the HLA-A and HLA-B alleles for most subjects in the first cohort. The cohort was sequenced for TCR beta chains only, and without alpha or paired-chain data the features that could be detected were limited. According to a later analysis, TCR association rates differed among HLA loci, with DRB1 alleles showing the most associated TCRs and HLA-C alleles showing the fewest. At a false discovery rate of 0.05, a later analysis linked approximately 18,000 TCR beta sequences to specific HLA alleles. Cytomegalovirus status was reported to be diagnosed by the classifier with high specificity and sensitivity in both the original and validation cohorts. A cluster of highly shared sequence variants was judged likely to represent a technical artifact of the sequencing pipeline. Some IMGT-functional V segments, including TRBV6-2 and TRBV6-3, could not be told apart with the 87-base-pair reads, so those segments were excluded. The earlier analysis of approximately 540 of the donors excluded 15 to 20 rarely observed V segments, including chromosome 9 orphons, because counts were too low. In an earlier analysis of around 600 of the donors, most TCR beta V segments appeared in productive rearrangements about 87% or about 30% of the time, broadly matching IMGT annotations. A later genetic analysis reported fewer N-insertions in productive TCRs among donors in an Asian-associated ancestry cluster than the roughly 700-donor mean. Linkage disequilibrium might explain the correlated functional status among segregating V segments, but an unknown experimental factor could not be ruled out. The study gave a list of about 160 TCR beta chains associated with cytomegalovirus. A few of the identified cytomegalovirus-associated TCR beta chains were confirmed in vitro to be specific for cytomegalovirus antigens. In a later genetic analysis, a missense DCLRE1C variant was associated with V-gene and J-gene trimming of TCR beta chains, and the association was replicated in an independent cohort. Compared with equally common non-associated chains, HLA-associated TCR beta chains in a later analysis were more clonally expanded and had lower generation probabilities.

The library was obtained by the immunoSEQ multiplex PCR assay. For the multiplex PCR, a mixture combining 60 forward primers for TCR Vbeta segments and 13 reverse primers for TCR Jbeta segments was used. A multiplex PCR assay on genomic DNA amplified the CDR3 region of rearranged TCR beta genes. On the Illumina HiSeq System, the amplified TCR beta libraries were sequenced as 87-base-pair reads. Turning to the authors' computational methods: In a later analysis, tens of millions of unique TCR beta chains were counted across the 666 repertoires, and roughly 10 million of these chains were shared by at least two donors. To remove PCR and sequencing errors, raw reads were error-corrected and collapsed into unique sequences using a nearest-neighbor algorithm that merged closely related sequences. V, D and J gene segments were assigned by aligning CDR3 sequences to IMGT reference sequences. Each retained sequence needed at least a six-nucleotide match to both a V gene segment and a J gene segment. A rearrangement counted as productive if the CDR3 had no stop codons and remained in frame with V and J, and every other rearrangement counted as non-productive. CDR3 was defined according to IMGT convention as the region running from the second conserved V-encoded cysteine to the conserved J-encoded phenylalanine. The earlier analysis of around 640 of the donors excluded sequences that lacked an unambiguous match to a single V gene segment. An earlier analysis of just under 600 of the donors called V segments functional above 56.7% productive rearrangements and segregating when the between-donor standard deviation exceeded 5%. To diagnose cytomegalovirus status from the catalog of TCR beta chain sequences, a statistical classification framework was built. In a later analysis, V and J genes were assigned by comparing TCR nucleotide sequences against IMGT/GENE-DB human TR gene sequences. A later analysis assigned CDR3 sequences and most-parsimonious VDJ recombination scenarios with the TCRdist pipeline. A later analysis defined each TCR beta chain by its CDR3 amino acid sequence plus V-gene family, and excluded reads lacking a unique V-gene family. In a later analysis, around 600 highly shared, low-generation-probability nucleotide sequences were removed to address suspected cross-contamination and a sequencing artifact. A later analysis calculated a clonal expansion index for each public chain from normalized within-repertoire ranks of inferred template counts. A later analysis computed generation probabilities with a VDJ recombination model fitted to out-of-frame rearrangements, and checked the results against IGoR. In a later analysis, hypergeometric tests were used to score TCR-TCR, TCR-HLA and TCR-CMV co-occurrence, with a repertoire-size bias correction applied to TCR pairs. In a later analysis, false discovery rates were estimated by permuting HLA or CMV assignments 20 times. In a later analysis, co-occurring TCRs were grouped using DBSCAN, with TCRdist sequence similarity added in when clustering inside HLA-allele-positive subsets. Repertoires with fewer than 30,000 or more than 120,000 public chains, plus five repertoires with anomalous nucleotide sharing, were excluded from co-occurrence clustering. TCRdb took this table from immuneACCESS and kept in-frame rearrangements with V and J called. Such tables lack part of the clones; where checked against another copy, unresolved V genes explain under half of the gap, and the rest is unexplained. Clone size and the V and J calls come from that table; the DNA yielded D and trimming. This sample is represented by 120,000 to 150,000 clones; over 60% of them were singletons. The top ten clonotypes cover over 0.6% of the sample.

In total, over 600 healthy bone marrow donors made up the cohort. Cohort members were all nominally healthy when sampled, although unrecorded immune exposures were likely present. The donor tested CMV seronegative, placing the donor among the 352 seronegative members of the cohort. A peripheral blood sample was collected from each donor, and TCR beta sequencing was performed on peripheral blood mononuclear cells. Genomic DNA extraction from the blood cell samples was performed with the Qiagen DNeasy Blood Extraction Kit. CDR1 and CDR2 are drawn from the germline V gene (reference sequence): SEHNR, FQNEAQ. V is pruned by 5 bases and J by 1 base, leaving 13 bases of the junction without a gene match. The CDR3 holds 18 amino acids from the cysteine to the phenylalanine. Kept here is only the CDR3 DNA, which spans 54 bases and is read in frame from base 1.

Sequenced: PBMCs. The sequence is built from TRBV7-9 and TRBJ1-2; 10 middle bases align to TRBD1. The TCR originated in a male donor in good health and CMV-seronegative. This receptor carries the CDR3 CASSTLLGQGMVNYGYTF. The bases are TGTGCCAGCAGCACATTACTGGGACAGGGGATGGTTAACTATGGCTACACCTTC.